Sequencing of this T cell receptor beta chain was carried out in a study of regulatory T cells in long-lasting Graves disease. Study background: For under 3 months, newly diagnosed Graves' patients had been taking antithyroid drugs.

This clonotype appeared many times. The time point was: newly diagnosed GD, antithyroid drugs for less than 3 months. Construction of the TCR library relied on RNA isolated from PBMCs. In building TCR beta libraries, iRepertoire HTBI primers were used together with Arm-PCR of CDR3 regions. TCRdb used MiXCR to reprocess the multiplex PCR reads, holding one entry per CDR3 protein. Of hundreds of thousands of distinct CDR3 sequences listed, 16% are singletons. V lost 5 bases, J lost 4 bases, and 15 bases lay in between. The germline gives CDR1 SGHTA, CDR2 FQGNSA. The CDR3 has 15 amino acids. This sample also belongs to another study, concerning T cells in Graves' hyperthyroidism and ophthalmopathy.

V is TRBV7-2 and J is TRBJ2-1, with D unclear. The TCR was taken from a woman in her thirties with Graves disease. The sample consisted of peripheral blood mononuclear cells (PBMCs), taken at new diagnosis, from a patient treated with antithyroid drugs. The CDR3, as DNA: TGTGCCAGCAGCCATCGCAGAACAGAGTACAATGAGCAGTTCTTC. Protein: CASSHRRTEYNEQFF.